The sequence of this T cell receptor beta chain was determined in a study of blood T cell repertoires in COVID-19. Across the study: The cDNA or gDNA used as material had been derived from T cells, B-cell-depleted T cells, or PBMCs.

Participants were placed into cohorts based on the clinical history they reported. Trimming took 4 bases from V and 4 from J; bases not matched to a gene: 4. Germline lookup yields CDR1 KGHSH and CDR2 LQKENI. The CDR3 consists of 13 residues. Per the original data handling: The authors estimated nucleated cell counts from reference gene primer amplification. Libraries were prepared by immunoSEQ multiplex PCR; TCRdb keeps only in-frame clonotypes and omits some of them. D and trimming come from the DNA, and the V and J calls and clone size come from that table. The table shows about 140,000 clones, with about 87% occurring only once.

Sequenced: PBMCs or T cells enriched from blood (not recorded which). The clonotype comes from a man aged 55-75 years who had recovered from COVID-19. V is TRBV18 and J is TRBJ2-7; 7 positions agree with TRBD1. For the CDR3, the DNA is TGTGCCAGCTCACTAGGACAGGAATACGAGCAGTACTTC. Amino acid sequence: CASSLGQEYEQYF.